Shown below are 3 T cell receptor beta chains from a single sample sequenced in a study of tumor-infiltrating lymphocytes in primary liver carcinoma. Production of TCR beta cDNA used 500 ng total RNA together with a constant-region primer. Nested multiplex PCR, run for three rounds with slightly modified ARM-PCR, yielded TCR beta libraries. The study ran its first two PCR rounds for approximately 11 cycles each, using TRBV1-TRBV30 forward primers and a C-beta reverse primer. TCRdb passed the multiplex PCR reads through MiXCR, listing each CDR3 protein once. Of 320,000 or so distinct CDR3 sequences listed, around three fifths are singletons. Germline DNA was also extracted, while the blood RNA originated from unsorted whole blood. The specimen sequenced was peripheral blood. The receptors were gathered from a man aged 35 to 55 with primary liver carcinoma and hepatitis B virus infection.

V gene TRBV20-1 combines with J gene TRBJ2-5; D not resolved. Trimming cost V 1 base and J 4 bases, with 16 bases left between them. CDR1 DFQATT and CDR2 SNEGSKA come from the germline V gene (reference sequence). This CDR3 spans 15 amino acids. The DNA of the CDR3 is TGCAGTGCTAGAGTTTCGGGTAGTTCCCTAGAGACCCAGTACTTC. Protein sequence: CSARVSGSSLETQYF.

At least ten counts were recorded for this clonotype. This chain links TRBV11-2 with TRBJ2-4, with unresolved D. V was shortened by 1 base and J by 0 bases, with 10 bases between the two germline ends. The germline CDR1 and CDR2 sequences are SGHAT and FQNNGV. CDR3 length: 16 amino acids. The CDR3 region has the DNA TGTGCCAGCAGCTTAGTGGCAGTGCTAGCCAAAAACATTCAGTACTTC. Its protein product is CASSLVAVLAKNIQYF.

On this clonotype: Since the CDR3 does not end with the conserved phenylalanine or tryptophan, this likely comes from a read error. Because the CDR3's place on the DNA is in doubt, the DNA is left out and the CDR3 is given as listed by TCRdb. This sequence joins TRBV4-1 and TRBJ2-2. Ends included, the CDR3 has 14 residues. Germline lookup yields CDR1 MGHRA and CDR2 YSYEKL. The CDR3 region is CASSDIPNTGELFL.